The clone carrying this T cell receptor (beta chain) was counted a few times. The single heparinised draw taken from each donor contained around 100 mL of blood on average. This sample stems from a study of beta chain features in type 1 diabetes. Study in general: In all, about 100,000,000 sorted cells from all samples were analyzed.

This CDR3 is 11 amino acids long. Germline CDR1 SGHDT, CDR2 YYEEEE. Between the trimmed V and J ends, which lost 0 bases and 7 bases, there was a span of 5 bases. Expressed TCRB transcripts were sequenced because the isolated RNA had all been reverse transcribed beforehand. Profiling relied on immunoSEQ multiplex PCR, and the TCRdb table lists in-frame clones only, not all of them. Of roughly 370,000 clones listed, around 13% were seen once; the top ten hold about 0.04%. This TCR derives from a man aged 30 to 45 in good health. Sequenced: naive CD4+ T cells from blood. The chain employs TRBV5-6 and TRBJ2-7; no firm D call. The CDR3 sequence is CASSLAWEQYF. CDR3 in DNA: TGTGCCAGCAGCTTGGCTTGGGAGCAGTACTTC. The full variable domain, its missing parts supplied by reference TRBV5-6 and TRBJ2-7, is DAGVTQSPTHLIKTRGQQVTLRCSPKSGHDTVSWYQQALGQGPQFIFQYYEEEERQRGNFPDRFSGHQFPNYSSELNVNALLLGDSALYLCASSLAWEQYFGPGTRLTVT.